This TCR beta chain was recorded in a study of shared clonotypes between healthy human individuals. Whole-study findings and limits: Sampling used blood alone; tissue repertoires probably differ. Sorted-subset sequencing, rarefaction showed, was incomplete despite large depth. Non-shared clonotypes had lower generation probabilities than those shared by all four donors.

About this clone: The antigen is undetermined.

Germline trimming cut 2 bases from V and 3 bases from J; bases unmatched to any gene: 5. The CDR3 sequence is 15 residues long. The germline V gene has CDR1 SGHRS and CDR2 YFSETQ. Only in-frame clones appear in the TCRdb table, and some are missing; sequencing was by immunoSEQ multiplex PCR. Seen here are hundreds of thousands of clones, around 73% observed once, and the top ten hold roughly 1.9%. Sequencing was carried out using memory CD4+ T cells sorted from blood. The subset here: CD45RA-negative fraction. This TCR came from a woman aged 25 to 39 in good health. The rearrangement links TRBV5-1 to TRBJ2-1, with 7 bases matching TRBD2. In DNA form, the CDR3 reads TGCGCCAGCAGCTTAACTAGCGCGAACTACAATGAGCAGTTCTTC. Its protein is CASSLTSANYNEQFF.